The rows below give T cell receptor beta chains drawn from one sample of a study of cytomegalovirus exposure and HLA in healthy donors. Profiled with immunoSEQ multiplex PCR; TCRdb holds only in-frame clones, not every one. The repertoire has around 110,000 clones, around three quarters of them found once; the top ten carry nearly 0.9%. Sequenced material: PBMCs. The receptors derive from a woman in her twenties or thirties in good health and CMV-seronegative. Both conserved end residues are part of each CDR3. D genes are given only for firm matches. Expanded clones are given a class, and other clones once, few, many or no size at all.

v_call	cdr3_length	d_call	clone_size	j_call	cdr3_nt	cdr3_aa
TRBV30	17	TRBD1	.	TRBJ1-4	TGTGCCTGGAGTTTTTTTCCATCAGGGGGGCCTAATGAAAAACTGTTTTTT	CAWSFFPSGGPNEKLFF
TRBV6-1	16	TRBD2	.	TRBJ2-7	TGTGCCAGCAGTGAAGTAGCGGGTTTGGGTAGGGACGAGCAGTACTTC	CASSEVAGLGRDEQYF
TRBV6-5	13	.	.	TRBJ2-5	TGTGCCAGCAGTCTCTCCGTCCAAGAGACCCAGTACTTC	CASSLSVQETQYF
TRBV6-1	12	.	.	TRBJ2-1	TGTGCCAGCACCAAGAGACTAAATGAGCAGTTCTTC	CASTKRLNEQFF
TRBV6-5	16	TRBD1	.	TRBJ1-6	TGTGCCAGCAGTTTACAGGGGAGCTCCTATAATTCACCCCTCCACTTT	CASSLQGSSYNSPLHF
TRBV11-2	14	TRBD1	few	TRBJ1-2	TGTGCCAGCAGCTTAGATAACAGGGGAAATGGCTACACCTTC	CASSLDNRGNGYTF
TRBV2	13	.	.	TRBJ1-1	TGTGCCAGCAGTGAAGTGGGACAAAGAAGGGCTTTCTTT	CASSEVGQRRAFF
TRBV19	13	.	.	TRBJ1-4	TGTGCCAGTAGTGCAGGGGACGTAGAAAAACTGTTTTTT	CASSAGDVEKLFF
TRBV2	12	.	.	TRBJ1-1	TGTGCCAGCAGCAATTTTCAGGGAGAAGCTTTCTTT	CASSNFQGEAFF
TRBV7-6	13	TRBD1	.	TRBJ1-2	TGTGCCAGCAGCCGGACAGGGGGCTACGGCTACACCTTC	CASSRTGGYGYTF
TRBV11-3	14	.	.	TRBJ2-7	TGTGCCAGCAGCTTAGGGACAGCTTCCTACGAGCAGTACTTC	CASSLGTASYEQYF
TRBV9	15	TRBD1	few	TRBJ2-3	TGTGCCGTCAGCTCAACAGGGGGCTTCACAGATACGCAGTATTTT	CAVSSTGGFTDTQYF
TRBV11-2	15	.	.	TRBJ2-7	TGTGCCAGCAGCTTAGGGGGGACAACCTCCTACGAGCAGTACTTC	CASSLGGTTSYEQYF
TRBV6-5	13	.	.	TRBJ1-1	TGTGCCAGCATTCTTCAGTTGAACACTGAAGCTTTCTTT	CASILQLNTEAFF
TRBV6-5	15	.	.	TRBJ2-7	TGTGCCAGCAGCAAAACAGGGGGGGCCCCCTACGAGCAGTACTTC	CASSKTGGAPYEQYF
TRBV30	15	TRBD1	.	TRBJ1-1	TGTGCCTGGAGTGTAAGGCCCCACAGGGGCGCTGAAGCTTTCTTT	CAWSVRPHRGAEAFF
TRBV10-3	14	.	.	TRBJ1-1	TGTGCCATCAGACCCAGGGCTGGAGACACTGAAGCTTTCTTT	CAIRPRAGDTEAFF
TRBV6-5	13	TRBD1	.	TRBJ1-1	TGTGCCAGCAGGCCCTCAGGGGGCACTGAAGCTTTCTTT	CASRPSGGTEAFF
TRBV18	17	.	.	TRBJ2-3	TGTGCCAGCTCACCACGCGTCAGAAGGAGGAGCACAGATACGCAGTATTTT	CASSPRVRRRSTDTQYF
TRBV7-2	15	.	few	TRBJ1-2	TGTGCCAGCAGCTTAGGAGGCCGGGCTAACTATGGCTACACCTTC	CASSLGGRANYGYTF
TRBV7-2	15	.	once	TRBJ1-6	TGTGCCAGCAGCTTACAGGGTTCCTATAATTCACCCCTCCACTTT	CASSLQGSYNSPLHF
TRBV6-1	15	.	.	TRBJ1-4	TGTGCCAGCAGTGACCCCAAGAGAACTTATGAAAAACTGTTTTTT	CASSDPKRTYEKLFF
TRBV7-9	14	TRBD1	.	TRBJ1-5	TGTGCCAGCAGCCCGGACAGGGGGCCTCAGCCCCAGCATTTT	CASSPDRGPQPQHF
TRBV6-5	15	.	.	TRBJ2-5	TGTGCCAGCAGTTCGTCCTTTACTAGCCCGGGGACCCAGTACTTC	CASSSSFTSPGTQYF